The T cell receptor (beta chain) under discussion was sequenced for a study of long-term antiretroviral therapy in people with HIV. General study findings and limits: Comparison with controls showed narrower CDR3 length ranges in HIV repertoires. Participants lacked recorded data on ART adherence, viral resistance or therapy changes.

Germline assignment: CDR1 WSHSY and CDR2 SAAADI. This CDR3 is built from 11 residues. V was cut by 3 bases and J by 5 bases, with 4 bases left in between. Run at survey level, the immunoSEQ assay was version v3.0. TCRdb keeps only in-frame clones here, not all; method: immunoSEQ multiplex PCR. The sample has 13,000 or so clones, 80% seen once. For this clone: Its antigen is unknown.

This TCR was sampled from a man aged 40-50 years with HIV. The gene calls are TRBV10-2 and TRBJ1-2; no clear D gene. The input for sequencing was unsorted PBMCs, taken 3.2 years before starting antiretroviral therapy. CDR3: CASSEGYGYTF. The CDR3 nucleotides read TGCGCCAGCAGTGAAGGGTATGGCTACACCTTC.